A selection of T cell receptor beta chains follows, all from one sample in a study of regulatory T cells in long-lasting Graves disease. TCRdb redid the calling of the multiplex PCR reads with MiXCR, one entry per CDR3 protein. The data show about 470,000 distinct CDR3 sequences, 15% seen once. The sample also formed part of further work on T cells in Graves' hyperthyroidism and ophthalmopathy.

The starting material was peripheral blood mononuclear cells (PBMCs), obtained at new diagnosis, from a patient treated with antithyroid drugs. The receptors come from a woman aged 30 to 39 with Graves disease. Each CDR3 is given with its conserved first and last residue. D genes are given only for firm matches. Only part of the rows carry a size: once, few, many, or a class if the clone is expanded.

J | V | D | size | CDR3 | DNA
TRBJ1-4 | TRBV11-2 | - | few | CASSSRGATNEKLFF | TGTGCCAGCAGCTCGCGGGGGGCCACTAATGAAAAACTGTTTTTT
TRBJ2-7 | TRBV2 | TRBD2 | few | CASRSPTRTRLEQYF | TGTGCCAGCAGGAGCCCGACCCGGACTAGACTCGAGCAGTACTTC
TRBJ2-7 | TRBV4-2 | TRBD2 | - | CASSQDQVGLYEQYF | TGTGCCAGCAGCCAAGATCAGGTGGGACTATACGAGCAGTACTTC
TRBJ1-4 | TRBV2 | TRBD1 | few | CASSQTTGTNEKLFF | TGTGCCAGCAGTCAAACGACAGGGACTAATGAAAAACTGTTTTTT
TRBJ2-7 | TRBV28 | - | - | CASSLYRDGSSYEQYF | TGTGCCAGCAGTTTATACCGGGACGGTAGCTCCTACGAGCAGTACTTC
TRBJ2-1 | TRBV9 | TRBD2 | many | CASTKSAGVYNEQFF | TGTGCCAGCACCAAGTCAGCGGGAGTCTACAATGAGCAGTTCTTC
TRBJ1-6 | TRBV19 | - | few | CASTLDSRVLPLHF | TGTGCCAGTACCTTGGACAGCCGAGTCTTACCCCTCCACTTT
TRBJ1-2 | TRBV6-1 | - | many | CASRPVGTDYGYTF | TGTGCCAGCAGGCCCGTGGGCACAGACTATGGCTACACCTTC
TRBJ1-3 | TRBV29-1 | TRBD1 | - | CSVSSQGAKGNTIYF | TGCAGCGTTTCCTCCCAGGGGGCGAAGGGAAACACCATATATTTT
TRBJ2-7 | TRBV29-1 | - | few | CSVAAGIAYEQYF | TGCAGCGTTGCGGCGGGAATAGCCTACGAGCAGTACTTC
TRBJ2-3 | TRBV30 | - | many | CAWSVGQPDTDTQYF | TGTGCCTGGAGTGTTGGACAACCGGACACAGATACGCAGTATTTT
TRBJ1-3 | TRBV24-1 | - | many | CATSDSRASGNTIYF | TGTGCCACCAGTGATTCCAGGGCTTCTGGAAACACCATATATTTT
TRBJ2-5 | TRBV7-2 | - | many | CASSSSFARLQETQYF | TGTGCCAGCAGCTCATCATTCGCGAGGCTTCAAGAGACCCAGTACTTC
TRBJ2-1 | TRBV20-1 | TRBD1 | - | CSARSRTGNPNNEQFF | TGCAGTGCTAGAAGCCGGACAGGTAATCCAAACAATGAGCAGTTCTTC
TRBJ2-1 | TRBV12-3/TRBV12-4 | - | many | CASSLARQGGNNEQFF | TGTGCCAGCAGTTTAGCCCGGCAGGGGGGCAACAATGAGCAGTTCTTC
TRBJ1-1 | TRBV11-3 | - | many | CASSWYDPRRGTEAFF | TGTGCCAGCAGTTGGTACGACCCCCGAAGGGGCACTGAAGCTTTCTTT
TRBJ2-3 | TRBV5-1 | TRBD2 | many | CASSLFAGGPVDTQYF | TGCGCCAGCAGCTTGTTTGCGGGAGGGCCAGTAGATACGCAGTATTTT
TRBJ2-2 | TRBV5-1 | - | few | CASSRRSINFANTGELFF | TGCGCCAGCAGTCGGAGGTCCATAAATTTCGCGAACACCGGGGAGCTGTTTTTT
TRBJ1-4 | TRBV19 | TRBD1 | - | CASLRGLGEKLFF | TGTGCCAGCCTCAGGGGGCTTGGTGAAAAACTGTTTTTT
TRBJ1-1 | TRBV5-6 | TRBD1 | few | CASSFDNRGGLRAEAFF | TGTGCCAGCAGCTTTGACAACAGGGGAGGACTGCGGGCTGAAGCTTTCTTT
TRBJ2-2 | TRBV7-8 | - | few | CASSLGPSNGVAGELFF | TGTGCCAGCAGCTTAGGCCCTAGTAACGGGGTCGCCGGGGAGCTGTTTTTT
TRBJ1-2 | TRBV6-1 | - | - | CASSERGSPSNYGYTF | TGTGCCAGCAGTGAAAGAGGCAGCCCTTCTAACTATGGCTACACCTTC
TRBJ2-1 | TRBV7-8 | - | many | CASSHTVDEQFF | TGTGCCAGCAGCCACACTGTAGATGAGCAGTTCTTC